Below are 24 T cell receptor beta chains sequenced from a single sample in a study of CD8 T cells in ankylosing spondylitis. TCRdb called the 5' RACE reads again in MiXCR, with one record for every CDR3 protein. Among fewer than 550,000 distinct CDR3 sequences listed, about 5.4% were seen once. The antigens of these receptors remain unknown. General study points: Blood from ankylosing spondylitis patients appeared to carry a characteristic roughly 8-variant TCR beta motif.

Sequencing input: blood, either unsorted or a sorted T cell fraction (not recorded which). The receptors stem from a male donor with ankylosing spondylitis.

This clonotype showed up many times. The J gene is TRBJ1-1, the V gene TRBV28, with unresolved D. Deletions cut 5 bases from V and 0 bases from J, with 13 bases between. Per germline, CDR1 MDHEN and CDR2 SYDVKM. The CDR3 is made up of 15 amino acids. The chain's CDR3 is CASSPTDQLNTEAFF. The DNA for the CDR3 is TGTGCCAGCAGTCCTACGGACCAACTGAACACTGAAGCTTTCTTT.

In its sample, this clonotype was seen a few times. V usage is TRBV7-9 and J usage is TRBJ1-2; D ambiguous. The CDR3 has 15 amino acids. Trimming cost V 1 base and J 0 bases, with 9 bases left between them. The germline V gene encodes CDR1 SEHNR and CDR2 FQNEAQ (reference sequence). The DNA for the CDR3 is TGTGCCAGCAGCTTAGGGGCCTCAACTAACTATGGCTACACCTTC. Translation: CASSLGASTNYGYTF.

This clonotype was seen at least ten times. CDR3 DNA sequence: TGTGCCAGCAGCTCACCGGAGACCCAGTACTTC. Translation: CASSSPETQYF. The V call is TRBV7-8, the J call TRBJ2-5; D remains ambiguous. Germline-derived CDR1 and CDR2 are SGHVS and FQNEAQ. Trimming shortened V by 4 bases and J by 5 bases, and 5 bases separated the two germline ends. CDR3 size: 11 residues.

This clonotype was seen a handful of times. The rearrangement joins TRBV29-1 to TRBJ2-1, with 12 bases that match TRBD2. CDR1 and CDR2 from the germline V gene are SQVTM and ANQGSEA. The CDR3 is 17 residues long. The CDR3 sequence: CSFFKRTSGNKYNEQFF. CDR3 in DNA: TGCAGTTTTTTTAAAAGGACTAGCGGGAATAAATACAATGAGCAGTTCTTC.

This clonotype was counted ten times or more. V and J are TRBV7-6 and TRBJ2-7, with 11 bases fitting TRBD1. V shed 1 base and J 4 bases; nucleotides not matched to a gene: 3. The germline V gene has CDR1 SGHVS and CDR2 FNYEAQ. This CDR3 has 15 residues. This CDR3 is CASSLEGQGVYEQYF. The CDR3 DNA reads TGTGCCAGCAGCTTAGAGGGACAGGGGGTATACGAGCAGTACTTC.

Many counts were recorded for this clonotype. The chain is built from TRBV5-1 and TRBJ2-7; no definite D call. Trimming took 2 bases from V and 1 from J, leaving 7 bases between them. CDR3 length: 13 amino acids. Germline V CDR1 and CDR2: SGHRS, YFSETQ. CDR3 sequence (DNA): TGCGCCAGCAGCTTACTGGATTCCTACGAGCAGTACTTC. Its translation: CASSLLDSYEQYF.

The rearrangement joins TRBV6-2 or TRBV6-3 to TRBJ1-5; D gene unclear. Per the germline V gene, CDR1 is MNHEY and CDR2 is SVGEGT. The CDR3 runs to 12 residues. V lost 3 bases to trimming and J lost 6 bases, with 6 bases between them. This CDR3 reads CASSYRLQPQHF. The CDR3 DNA is TGTGCCAGCAGTTATCGGCTTCAGCCCCAGCATTTT.

V and J are TRBV19 and TRBJ1-1, with 7 bases fitting TRBD1. J was trimmed by 0 bases and V by 4 bases; bases with no gene match: 2. The CDR3 sequence is 14 residues long. The germline CDR1 and CDR2 sequences are LNHDA and SQIVND (reference sequence). The CDR3 here is CASSNRGMNTEAFF. Here the CDR3 DNA reads TGTGCCAGTAGTAACAGGGGCATGAACACTGAAGCTTTCTTT.

This clonotype occurred many times. The genes are TRBV12-3 or TRBV12-4 and TRBJ2-3; D uncertain. This CDR3 is 14 amino acids long. Trimming removed 5 bases at V and 2 bases at J, with 11 bases between. For the CDR3, the DNA is TGTGCCAGCAGTCGAAGGGATTACACAGATACGCAGTATTTT. As protein: CASSRRDYTDTQYF.

This clonotype was observed a few times. V and J are TRBV6-2 or TRBV6-3 and TRBJ2-7, with D unresolved. The germline gives CDR1 MNHEY, CDR2 SVGEGT. The CDR3 covers 15 residues. V lost 2 bases to trimming and J lost 0 bases, with 11 bases between them. The CDR3 bases are TGTGCCAGCAGTTACGAAAAGAGATCCTCCTACGAGCAGTACTTC. Protein sequence: CASSYEKRSSYEQYF.

At least ten counts were recorded for this clonotype. The chain employs TRBV4-3 and TRBJ2-2; TRBD1 agrees at 7 bases. Unmatched junction bases numbered 5, after V lost 0 bases and J lost 4 bases. CDR3 length: 16 amino acids. In germline, CDR1 is LGHNA, CDR2 YSLEER. CDR3 amino acids: CASSQEPGGITGELFF. As DNA, the CDR3 is TGCGCCAGCAGCCAAGAGCCAGGGGGTATCACCGGGGAGCTGTTTTTT.

This clonotype was observed many times. V is TRBV29-1 and J is TRBJ2-1; D unclear. V was trimmed by 7 bases and J by 1 base, leaving 5 bases between them. This CDR3 has 11 amino acids. CDR1 SQVTM and CDR2 ANQGSEA come from the germline V gene. For the CDR3, the DNA is TGCAGCGGGGCGTCCTACAATGAGCAGTTCTTC. This sequence encodes CSGASYNEQFF.

Many counts were recorded for this clonotype. This rearrangement joins TRBV10-3 to TRBJ2-3; D is undetermined. V lost 7 bases to trimming and J lost 4 bases, with 18 bases between them. Looked up from germline, CDR1 is ENHRY and CDR2 is SYGVKD. This CDR3 has 15 residues. This chain's CDR3 is CAITDPGRAPDTQYF. The CDR3 region has the DNA TGTGCCATCACCGACCCCGGACGGGCGCCAGATACGCAGTATTTT.

In this sample, this clonotype turned up many times. The chain carries TRBV7-9 and TRBJ2-1; D is possibly TRBD1 or TRBD2 (5 bases each). Germline V gene data show CDR1 as SEHNR and CDR2 as FQNEAQ (reference sequence). There are 15 residues in the CDR3. Trimming took off 0 bases at V and 8 bases at J, with 14 bases between the two ends. The CDR3 DNA sequence: TGTGCCAGCAGCTTAGCCGGTGACGGGGCCCATGAGCAGTTCTTC. Amino acid sequence: CASSLAGDGAHEQFF.

This clonotype was observed many times. The chain recombines TRBV11-2 with TRBJ2-2; D unclear. The CDR3 is 15 residues long. CDR1 and CDR2 from the germline V gene are SGHAT and FQNNGV. Trimming removed 3 bases from V and 5 bases from J, with 13 bases in between. The CDR3 sequence is CASSLGLMWTGELFF. The CDR3 bases are TGTGCCAGCAGCTTGGGCTTAATGTGGACCGGGGAGCTGTTTTTT.

This clonotype was seen repeatedly, ten times or more. The gene calls are TRBV7-2 and TRBJ2-7; D call uncertain. V gave up 5 bases and J gave up 4 bases, with 9 bases separating them. The CDR3 contains 12 residues. Germline V gene lookup returns CDR1 SGHTA and CDR2 FQGNSA. The CDR3, as DNA: TGTGCCAGCAGCGAATTAGCATACGAGCAGTACTTC. Its translation: CASSELAYEQYF. Filled out from reference TRBV7-2 and TRBJ2-7, the complete variable domain reads GAGVSQSPSNKVTEKGKDVELRCDPISGHTALYWYRQSLGQGLEFLIYFQGNSAPDKSGLPSDRFSAERTGGSVSTLTIQRTQQEDSAVYLCASSELAYEQYFGPGTRLTVT.

This clonotype was recorded at least ten times. This chain connects TRBV20-1 to TRBJ2-3; D remains ambiguous. The CDR3 consists of 12 residues. In germline, CDR1 is DFQATT, CDR2 SNEGSKA (reference sequence). The V end lost 6 bases, the J end lost 5 bases, and 12 bases lay between the germline ends. The CDR3 protein is CSAHKTGDTQYF. The CDR3, as DNA: TGCAGTGCCCACAAGACGGGAGATACGCAGTATTTT.

Ten or more counts support this clonotype. V gene TRBV27 combines with J gene TRBJ2-2; tentative D call: TRBD2 (5 bases). Germline CDR1 is MNHEY and CDR2 is SMNVEV (reference sequence). V shed 9 bases and J shed 0 bases, with 11 bases lying between them. The length of the CDR3 is 14 residues. The CDR3 nucleotides are TGTGCCAGTACTCGAGGGTCGAACACCGGGGAGCTGTTTTTT. Translating it yields CASTRGSNTGELFF.

This clonotype was observed many times. The chain uses TRBV7-9 and TRBJ1-1, with D perhaps matching TRBD1 (5 bases). V shed 1 base and J shed 6 bases, with 12 bases lying between them. This CDR3 comprises 14 residues. CDR1 SEHNR and CDR2 FQNEAQ come from the germline V gene (reference sequence). The CDR3 spells CASSLVSWGSEAFF. In DNA, the CDR3 is TGTGCCAGCAGCTTAGTGTCATGGGGCTCTGAAGCTTTCTTT.

This clonotype was counted ten times or more. V is TRBV20-1 and J is TRBJ2-1, with D possibly matching TRBD2 (5 bases). The germline CDR1 and CDR2 sequences are DFQATT and SNEGSKA (reference sequence). There are 13 residues in the CDR3. Trimming removed 6 bases from V and 6 bases from J, with 15 bases in between. CDR3 loop: CSAMDRGGNEQFF. The CDR3 nucleotides read TGCAGTGCCATGGACCGTGGAGGCAATGAGCAGTTCTTC.

This clonotype appeared many times. The chain carries TRBV6-5 and TRBJ1-3; D remains ambiguous. The germline gives CDR1 MNHEY, CDR2 SVGAGI. This CDR3 spans 14 amino acids. Trimming removed 2 bases at V and 4 bases at J, with 9 bases between. The CDR3 loop reads CASSYRGGGNTIYF. The CDR3 DNA reads TGTGCCAGCAGTTACCGCGGAGGGGGAAACACCATATATTTT.

This clonotype has a handful of counts. The CDR3 nucleotides are TGTGCCAGCAGTGTGACTGCCATAGCAGGGGCCAACGTCCTGACTTTC. It encodes CASSVTAIAGANVLTF. J is TRBJ2-6 and V is TRBV12-3 or TRBV12-4; no firm D call. V lost 5 bases and J 4 bases, leaving 15 bases between the germline ends. The CDR3 has 16 residues.

This clonotype was seen ten or more times. This may arise from a read error, as a much more abundant clone is one base away. The rearrangement joins TRBV7-9 to TRBJ1-5; no clear D. CDR1 and CDR2 from the germline V gene are SEHNR and FQNEAQ (reference sequence). The germline V and J ends were trimmed by 2 bases and 2 bases, with 4 bases remaining between them. The CDR3 length is 13 residues. In nucleotides, the CDR3 is TGTGCCAGCAGCTTATACGGCAATCAGCCCCAGCATTTT. Residues: CASSLYGNQPQHF.

This clonotype was seen repeatedly, ten times or more. J is TRBJ2-3 and V is TRBV7-3; possible D gene TRBD1, 5 bases. Germline V gene lookup returns CDR1 SGHTA and CDR2 FQGTGA. V was shortened by 1 base and J by 2 bases, with 7 bases between the two germline ends. This CDR3 is 14 amino acids long. CDR3 sequence: CASSLRGHTDTQYF. In DNA, the CDR3 is TGTGCCAGCAGCTTAAGGGGCCACACAGATACGCAGTATTTT.